This T cell receptor beta chain was retrieved from a study of T cell repertoires in aging, cancer and after chemotherapy. The template was genomic DNA from peripheral blood, not RNA. General study findings and limits: In healthy donors, age-related TCR diversity loss mainly reflected lost richness.

CDR3 length equals 16 residues. Germline trimming cut 3 bases from V and 4 bases from J; bases unmatched to any gene: 6. Germline V gives CDR1 PRHDT, CDR2 FYEKMQ (reference sequence). Points on this clonotype: Its antigen is undetermined.

Multiplex touch-down PCR with TRB-A/B primers amplified rearranged V-D-J TRB sequences. A single record per CDR3 protein comes from TCRdb applying MiXCR to the multiplex PCR reads. The table includes 350 to 500 distinct CDR3 sequences, under 50% detected once. This receptor was obtained from a human donor with a blood cancer. V usage is TRBV13 and J usage is TRBJ2-5; 12 nucleotides match TRBD1. The source material was blood. The CDR3 sequence: CASSFYGTGGAETQYF. The CDR3 DNA is TGTGCCAGCAGCTTTTACGGGACAGGGGGCGCAGAGACCCAGTACTTC.